The 5 T cell receptor beta chains reported below all come from one sample, sequenced in a study of OX40 agonist ivuxolimab in advanced cancers. Sequencing was performed with immunoSEQ multiplex PCR; in TCRdb, only in-frame clones are kept and a portion is missing. The sample contains more than 45,000 clones, 90% to 95% of which appear only once. Sequences were derived from CD4+ or CD8+ T cells sorted from blood, sampled in a trial of the OX40 agonist ivuxolimab. The receptors come from an adult with an advanced solid tumor such as melanoma, head and neck, liver or kidney cancer.

V gene TRBV7-9 combines with J gene TRBJ2-1; no reliable D call. The V end lost 0 bases, the J end lost 0 bases, and 9 bases lay between the germline ends. Germline CDR1 reads SEHNR; CDR2 reads FQNEAQ (reference sequence). This CDR3 contains 16 residues. The CDR3 region is CASSLASSSSYNEQFF. The CDR3 coding sequence is TGTGCCAGCAGCTTAGCTAGCTCGAGCTCCTACAATGAGCAGTTCTTC.

This sequence joins TRBV27 and TRBJ2-3; weak D call: TRBD1 (6 bases). The CDR3 is 16 amino acids. V lost 0 bases and J lost 5, with 15 bases in between. Per germline, CDR1 MNHEY and CDR2 SMNVEV (reference sequence). The DNA of the CDR3 is TGTGCCAGCAGTTTATCGAGGGGGAAGTCGGGAGATACGCAGTATTTT. Residues: CASSLSRGKSGDTQYF.

The chain employs TRBV30 and TRBJ2-7; a weak D match, TRBD2 (5 bases). V was cut by 0 bases and J by 3 bases, with 6 bases left in between. Germline V gene data show CDR1 as GTSNPN and CDR2 as SVGIG (reference sequence). There are 12 residues in the CDR3. For the CDR3, the DNA is TGTGCCTGGAGTGTCGGGGTCTACGAGCAGTACTTC. Amino acids: CAWSVGVYEQYF.

The chain joins TRBV11-2 to TRBJ2-7; the match to TRBD1 covers 8 bases. V trimming: 6 bases; J trimming: 4 bases; junction bases outside the gene matches: 5. Germline-derived CDR1 and CDR2 are SGHAT and FQNNGV. The CDR3 runs 13 residues. The DNA for the CDR3 is TGTGCCAGCAGATGGACAGGGAAATACGAGCAGTACTTC. Translated, it gives CASRWTGKYEQYF.

The chain has TRBV27 and TRBJ2-7; 7 nucleotides align to TRBD2. Germline V gives CDR1 MNHEY, CDR2 SMNVEV (reference sequence). With V trimmed by 3 bases and J by 2 bases, 7 bases remained unmatched. CDR3 size: 15 residues. The CDR3 loop is CASSFEGGIPYEQYF. CDR3 nucleotide sequence: TGTGCCAGCAGTTTCGAGGGAGGGATTCCCTACGAGCAGTACTTC.